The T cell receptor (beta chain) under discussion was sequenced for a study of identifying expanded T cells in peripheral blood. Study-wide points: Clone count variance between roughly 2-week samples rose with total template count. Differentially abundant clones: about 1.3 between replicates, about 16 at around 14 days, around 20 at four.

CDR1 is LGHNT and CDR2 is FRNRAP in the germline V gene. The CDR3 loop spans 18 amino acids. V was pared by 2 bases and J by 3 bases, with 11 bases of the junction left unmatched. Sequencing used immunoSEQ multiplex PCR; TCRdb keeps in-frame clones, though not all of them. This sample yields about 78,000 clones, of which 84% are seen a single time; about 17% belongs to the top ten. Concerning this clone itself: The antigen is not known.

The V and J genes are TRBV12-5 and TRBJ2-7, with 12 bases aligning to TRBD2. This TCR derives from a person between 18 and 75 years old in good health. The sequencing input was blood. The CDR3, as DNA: TGTGCTAGTGGTTTGAATAATCCGACTAGCGGGAGATACTACGAGCAGTACTTC. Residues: CASGLNNPTSGRYYEQYF. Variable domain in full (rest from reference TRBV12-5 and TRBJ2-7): DARVTQTPRHKVTEMGQEVTMRCQPILGHNTVFWYRQTMMQGLELLAYFRNRAPLDDSGMPKDRFSAEMPDATLATLKIQPSEPRDSAVYFCASGLNNPTSGRYYEQYFGPGTRLTVT.